These 3 T cell receptor beta chains came from one sample sequenced in a study of shared clonotypes between healthy human individuals. TCRdb's copy holds only in-frame clones and misses some; the assay was immunoSEQ multiplex PCR. The data contain about 470,000 clones, roughly 77% of them singletons. Sequencing was done on a sample of PBMCs. These receptors originate from a woman in her forties in good health. Some clones in this sample may be carry-over from other donors' samples.

The chain is built from TRBV28 and TRBJ2-7, with a tentative D call TRBD2 (6 bases). The ends were cut back, 2 bases at V and 0 bases at J, with 11 bases in the middle. The V gene's germline CDR1 is MDHEN and CDR2 SYDVKM. The CDR3 spans 15 residues. The DNA of the CDR3 is TGTGCCAGCAGTTTAGTTAGCGGCCTCTCCTACGAGCAGTACTTC. It encodes CASSLVSGLSYEQYF.

The genes are TRBV12-5 and TRBJ1-1, with TRBD1 matching 8 bases. The J segment lost 7 bases and the V segment lost 0 bases, leaving 13 bases of the junction unmatched. This CDR3 region has 17 residues. CDR1 is LGHNT, CDR2 FRNRAP, per germline. The CDR3 sequence is CASGLVLQGASADEAFF. Written as DNA, the CDR3 is TGTGCTAGTGGTTTGGTTTTGCAGGGGGCGTCCGCAGATGAAGCTTTCTTT.

The CDR3 coding sequence is TGCGCCAGCAGCTTCCGGGACTCAGCAGATACGCAGTATTTT. It yields the protein CASSFRDSADTQYF. V usage is TRBV5-1 and J usage is TRBJ2-3; D may be TRBD2 (6 bases). Deletions cut 2 bases from V and 4 bases from J, with 11 bases between. Germline CDR1 is SGHRS and CDR2 is YFSETQ. CDR3 size: 14 residues. Complete variable domain (other parts from reference TRBV5-1 and TRBJ2-3): KAGVTQTPRYLIKTRGQQVTLSCSPISGHRSVSWYQQTPGQGLQFLFEYFSETQRNKGNFPGRFSGRQFSNSRSEMNVSTLELGDSALYLCASSFRDSADTQYFGPGTRLTVL.